Following are 23 T cell receptor beta chains from one sample sequenced in a study of T cell changes during pregnancy in multiple sclerosis. The data were produced by immunoSEQ multiplex PCR, yet TCRdb's version contains in-frame clones alone and is incomplete. The sample yields tens of thousands of clones, 90% to 95% seen once. The starting material was peripheral blood, obtained in the third trimester of pregnancy. The receptors here all came from a female donor in good health, enrolled as a control in a pregnancy study.

The chain joins TRBV9 to TRBJ1-2; no firm D call. V was pared by 7 bases and J by 4 bases, with 17 bases between. CDR3 length equals 14 residues. CDR1 is SGDLS and CDR2 is YYNGEE in the germline V gene. The CDR3 DNA is TGTGCCAGCGCCGACATTCGGCCTCCCTATGGCTACACCTTC. Translation gives CASADIRPPYGYTF.

This chain links TRBV9 with TRBJ1-1; no clear D gene. Germline values: CDR1 SGDLS, CDR2 YYNGEE. CDR3 length: 10 residues. Deletions cut 3 bases from V and 10 bases from J, with 7 bases between. CDR3 protein: CASSETPAFF. The CDR3 bases are TGTGCCAGCAGCGAAACACCAGCTTTCTTT. Variable domain in full (rest from reference TRBV9 and TRBJ1-1): DSGVTQTPKHLITATGQRVTLRCSPRSGDLSVYWYQQSLDQGLQFLIQYYNGEERAKGNILERFSAQQFPDLHSELNLSSLELGDSALYFCASSETPAFFGQGTRLTVV.

Only one count was recorded for this clone. V gene TRBV7-2 combines with J gene TRBJ1-2; D gene ambiguous. This CDR3 comprises 14 residues. The V gene's germline CDR1 is SGHTA and CDR2 FQGNSA. V was clipped by 0 bases and J by 2 bases, with 7 bases between them. The CDR3 reads CASSLAAENYGYTF. CDR3 nucleotides: TGTGCCAGCAGCTTAGCGGCGGAGAACTATGGCTACACCTTC.

The V gene is TRBV5-1, the J gene TRBJ1-1; no clear D gene. The V end lost 0 bases, the J end lost 7 bases, and 22 bases lay between the germline ends. CDR3 length: 17 residues. The germline V gene has CDR1 SGHRS and CDR2 YFSETQ. The CDR3 here is CASSLGWRVRREGEAFF. The CDR3 DNA sequence: TGCGCCAGCAGCTTGGGATGGAGGGTGAGGCGGGAAGGTGAAGCTTTCTTT.

This sequence joins TRBV5-4 and TRBJ2-1, with D possibly TRBD2 on 6 matching bases. The CDR3 totals 13 residues. Germline CDR1 SGHNT, CDR2 YYREEE (reference sequence). V lost 4 bases to trimming and J lost 5 bases, with 10 bases between them. CDR3 nucleotide sequence: TGTGCCAGCAGCAAGGGACTCGACAATGAGCAGTTCTTC. Translated: CASSKGLDNEQFF.

The rearrangement joins TRBV19 to TRBJ2-5; D unclear. Germline V lookup: CDR1 LNHDA, CDR2 SQIVND (reference sequence). CDR3 size: 14 residues. Trimming stripped 5 bases from V and 5 bases from J, with 15 bases between. The CDR3 DNA is TGTGCCAGTAGTCCTACCCCCGGCGGCGAGACCCAGTACTTC. Translated: CASSPTPGGETQYF.

This sequence joins TRBV19 and TRBJ2-2; a possible D gene is TRBD1 (6 bases). V was clipped by 5 bases and J by 1 base, with 14 bases between them. This CDR3 has 16 amino acids. Germline V gene lookup returns CDR1 LNHDA and CDR2 SQIVND (reference sequence). Here the CDR3 DNA reads TGTGCCAGTAGTCCCAGGGACAACCGGAACACCGGGGAGCTGTTTTTT. Amino acid sequence: CASSPRDNRNTGELFF.

The chain recombines TRBV5-1 with TRBJ2-5, with a weak D call TRBD2 (6 bases). This CDR3 has 14 amino acids. The germline V and J ends were trimmed by 5 bases and 5 bases, with 16 bases remaining between them. Germline-derived CDR1 and CDR2 are SGHRS and YFSETQ. CDR3 residues: CASRPGTQMETQYF. Here the CDR3 DNA reads TGCGCCAGCAGACCCGGGACTCAGATGGAGACCCAGTACTTC.

The chain joins TRBV5-1 to TRBJ2-5; 9 bases are shared with TRBD1. From germline, CDR1 is SGHRS and CDR2 YFSETQ. The CDR3 contains 16 residues. Trimming took 4 bases from V and 5 from J; bases not matched to a gene: 12. This CDR3 is CASSATGTGFRETQYF. The CDR3 DNA is TGCGCCAGCAGCGCCACCGGGACAGGGTTTAGGGAGACCCAGTACTTC.

This chain connects TRBV2 to TRBJ2-3; D is ambiguous. V lost 6 bases, J lost 2 bases, and 9 bases lay in between. Per the germline V gene, CDR1 is SNHLY and CDR2 is FYNNEI. This CDR3 is 13 amino acids long. The CDR3, as DNA: TGTGCCAGCAGGGCGGAAAACACAGATACGCAGTATTTT. It yields the protein CASRAENTDTQYF.

The chain joins TRBV4-1 to TRBJ2-3; D uncertain. V dropped 3 bases and J dropped 2 bases, with 3 bases sitting between them. The germline gives CDR1 MGHRA, CDR2 YSYEKL. The CDR3 runs 12 residues. CDR3 amino acids: CASSHHTDTQYF. The CDR3 DNA sequence: TGCGCCAGCAGCCACCACACAGATACGCAGTATTTT.

The V and J genes are TRBV9 and TRBJ1-2; 10 bases are shared with TRBD1. V dropped 2 bases and J dropped 1; count of bases not matched to a gene: 8. This CDR3 contains 17 residues. In germline, CDR1 is SGDLS, CDR2 YYNGEE. The DNA of the CDR3 is TGTGCCAGCAGCGTCTATTCCGGGACAGGGGTTAACTATGGCTACACCTTC. Its translation: CASSVYSGTGVNYGYTF.

This chain connects TRBV6-4 to TRBJ2-3; 12 positions agree with TRBD2. Germline V gene lookup returns CDR1 MRHNA and CDR2 SNTAGT. With 3 bases clipped from V and 6 bases from J, the junction kept 7 bases outside the gene matches. There are 16 residues in the CDR3. CDR3: CASSEKASGGDDTQYF. CDR3 DNA: TGTGCCAGCAGTGAAAAGGCTAGCGGGGGGGATGATACGCAGTATTTT.

The gene calls are TRBV30 and TRBJ1-1; TRBD1 is a possible D gene (5 bases). The germline V gene encodes CDR1 GTSNPN and CDR2 SVGIG (reference sequence). The CDR3 extends over 11 amino acids. Trimming shortened V by 0 bases and J by 7 bases, and 6 bases separated the two germline ends. CDR3: CAWSVGHEAFF. The CDR3 nucleotides are TGTGCCTGGAGTGTGGGGCATGAAGCTTTCTTT.

This sequence joins TRBV28 and TRBJ2-3, with 7 bases aligning to TRBD1. CDR3 length equals 16 residues. CDR1 and CDR2 from the germline V gene are MDHEN and SYDVKM. V lost 5 bases to trimming and J lost 6 bases; unmatched junction nucleotides: 14. The CDR3 loop reads CASSPFAGGAADTQYF. For the CDR3, the DNA is TGTGCCAGCAGTCCTTTTGCAGGGGGAGCAGCGGATACGCAGTATTTT.

The chain combines TRBV9 with TRBJ1-2; possibly TRBD1 for D (6 bases). Per germline, CDR1 SGDLS and CDR2 YYNGEE. This CDR3 is 12 amino acids long. With 0 bases removed from V and 6 bases from J, the gap between germline ends came to 6 bases. The CDR3 region has the DNA TGTGCCAGCAGCGTAGAGGGGGATGGCTACACCTTC. Its translation is CASSVEGDGYTF.

This clone came up once. This sequence joins TRBV15 and TRBJ2-6; D perhaps matches TRBD1 (6 bases). The CDR3 consists of 16 residues. CDR1 is LNHNV, CDR2 YYDKDF, per germline (reference sequence). Trimming left V 5 bases short and J 4 bases short, with 15 bases between. The CDR3 DNA reads as TGTGCCACCAGCCTGCGGCAGGGGACGGGGGCCAACGTCCTGACTTTC. Translation gives CATSLRQGTGANVLTF.

In its sample, this clone was seen a few times. The CDR3 coding sequence is TGTGCCAGCAGTGACTCGGAGGGGGCGGGGGGCAAGGATGAGCAGTTCTTC. Its protein is CASSDSEGAGGKDEQFF. The chain uses TRBV6-4 and TRBJ2-1; weak D call: TRBD2 (8 bases). Germline V gene lookup returns CDR1 MRHNA and CDR2 SNTAGT. The CDR3 loop spans 17 amino acids. The V end lost 0 bases, the J end lost 8 bases, and 20 bases lay between the germline ends.

In this sample, this clone turned up a few times. The rearrangement joins TRBV7-8 to TRBJ2-2; 8 positions agree with TRBD2. The CDR3 spans 18 residues. From germline, CDR1 is SGHVS and CDR2 FQNEAQ. With 2 bases clipped from V and 0 bases from J, the junction kept 8 bases outside the gene matches. For the CDR3, the DNA is TGTGCCAGCAGCTTACTAAGGACGGGACTAGCGAACACCGGGGAGCTGTTTTTT. This encodes CASSLLRTGLANTGELFF.

The V gene is TRBV28, the J gene TRBJ1-5; a weak D match, TRBD1 (5 bases). The V gene lost 5 bases and the J gene lost 3 bases, with 14 bases spanning the gap. This CDR3 has 15 amino acids. Germline V gene sequence: CDR1 MDHEN, CDR2 SYDVKM. The DNA for the CDR3 is TGTGCCAGCAGTGCGTTCCGGGGGTACAATCAGCCCCAGCATTTT. This encodes CASSAFRGYNQPQHF.

The chain is built from TRBV9 and TRBJ2-5; TRBD2 matches 10 bases. Germline CDR1 and CDR2: SGDLS and YYNGEE. Trimming cost V 6 bases and J 5 bases; bases outside gene matches: 13. The CDR3 sequence is 16 residues long. CDR3 nucleotides: TGTGCCAGCAACACCCCAGCTAGCGGGGGCTATGAGACCCAGTACTTC. Amino acid sequence: CASNTPASGGYETQYF.

The chain uses TRBV20-1 and TRBJ1-1, with unresolved D. In germline, CDR1 is DFQATT, CDR2 SNEGSKA (reference sequence). V lost 1 base, J lost 7 bases, and 7 bases lay in between. This CDR3 comprises 11 residues. The CDR3 DNA reads as TGCAGTGCTAGAGGCGCCCTTGAAGCTTTCTTT. The encoded protein is CSARGALEAFF.

The CDR3 loop is CASSLYGGPYEQYF. The CDR3 region has the DNA TGTGCCAGCAGCTTGTACGGGGGGCCCTACGAGCAGTACTTC. The chain combines TRBV5-6 with TRBJ2-7, with a tentative D call TRBD2 (7 bases). This CDR3 is 14 amino acids long. Trimming took off 1 base at V and 2 bases at J, with 10 bases between the two ends. In germline, CDR1 is SGHDT, CDR2 YYEEEE.